This T cell receptor beta chain came from a study of shared clonotypes between healthy human individuals. Germline V gene data show CDR1 as SGHAT and CDR2 as FQNNGV. V lost 5 bases and J 6 bases, leaving 14 bases between the germline ends. CDR3 length: 13 amino acids. Each PCR replicate from the sorted subsets contained about 180 ng DNA, which is tens of thousands of T cell genomes. The method was immunoSEQ multiplex PCR; TCRdb's version includes in-frame clones alone and lacks a portion of them. Of 2 million to 2.5 million clones detected, roughly 91% appear once; the ten largest clones hold around 1.7%. Study-wide results and limits: Relative to their counterparts shared across all four donors, non-shared clonotypes exhibited diminished generation probabilities. The sampled material consisted only of blood, and tissue repertoires are likely to differ. About 5% of naive CD4 clonotypes were shared across several donors.

As to this clone: What it binds is not known.

CD45RO-negative, CCR7-selected cells formed the naive CD8 fraction, which excluded terminally differentiated effector memory CD45RA+ cells. The receptor was derived from a man aged 18 to 35 in good health. Some clones in this sample may be carry-over from other donors' samples. Material: naive CD8+ T cells from PBMCs. The chain links TRBV11-2 to TRBJ2-7, with D unclear. Here the CDR3 reads CASSHISLLEQYF. The DNA of the CDR3 is TGTGCCAGCAGCCACATCTCCCTGCTCGAGCAGTACTTC.